These 32 T cell receptor beta chains were all obtained from the same sample, sequenced in a study of blood T cell repertoires in COVID-19 (dated by TCRdb to about 2020). The receptor library was made with the immunoSEQ multiplex PCR assay. TCRdb mirrors the immuneACCESS table, restricted to in-frame sequences. Some clones are absent from its copies; in checked studies, under half trace to an unresolved V gene, and the reason for the others is unknown. The sample yields over 200,000 clones; 87% were counted once. The leading ten clones occupy under 14% of the sample. Sequenced material: PBMCs or T cells enriched from blood (not recorded which). The source of these receptors is a young man who had recovered from COVID-19.

This sequence joins TRBV15 and TRBJ1-1; D not certain. The length of the CDR3 is 15 residues. Germline V gene sequence: CDR1 LNHNV, CDR2 YYDKDF (reference sequence). V was shortened by 0 bases and J by 11 bases, with 19 bases between the two germline ends. The CDR3 DNA reads as TGTGCCACCAGCAGAGATCGTACGAGGGAGTCACGGGCTTTCTTT. This sequence encodes CATSRDRTRESRAFF. The full variable domain, completed using reference TRBV15 and TRBJ1-1, is DAMVIQNPRYQVTQFGKPVTLSCSQTLNHNVMYWYQQKSSQAPKLLFHYYDKDFNNEADTPDNFQSRRPNTSFCFLDIRSPGLGDTAMYLCATSRDRTRESRAFFGQGTRLTVV.

The CDR3: CASSFDRGAAEAFF. The CDR3 coding sequence is TGTGCCAGCAGTTTCGACAGGGGAGCGGCTGAAGCTTTCTTT. This sequence joins TRBV6-5 and TRBJ1-1, with 8 nucleotides matching TRBD1. Germline V gene data show CDR1 as MNHEY and CDR2 as SVGAGI. V was pared by 4 bases and J by 6 bases, with 7 bases of the junction left unmatched. The CDR3 sequence is 14 residues long.

V gene TRBV6-5 combines with J gene TRBJ1-2; tentatively, D is TRBD1 (6 bases). CDR3 size: 14 residues. Per germline, CDR1 MNHEY and CDR2 SVGAGI. V was trimmed by 3 bases and J by 4 bases, leaving 12 bases between them. CDR3 region: CASSYGQGFYGYTF. CDR3 DNA: TGTGCCAGCAGTTATGGGCAGGGGTTCTATGGCTACACCTTC.

V and J are TRBV27 and TRBJ1-6; 7 bases line up with TRBD1. The CDR3 totals 16 residues. Germline CDR1 and CDR2: MNHEY and SMNVEV (reference sequence). V was pared by 5 bases and J by 5 bases, with 9 bases of the junction left unmatched. The CDR3, as DNA: TGTGCCAGCAGTCGGGACAGAATGAGTCATAATTCACCCCTCCACTTT. Protein sequence: CASSRDRMSHNSPLHF.

This sequence joins TRBV2 and TRBJ2-3; TRBD2 aligns across 9 bases. V dropped 7 bases and J dropped 3; count of bases not matched to a gene: 14. Germline loops: CDR1 SNHLY, CDR2 FYNNEI. This CDR3 has 17 amino acids. The CDR3 region is CASTWTGLAGQTDTQYF. CDR3 nucleotides: TGTGCCAGCACTTGGACCGGGCTAGCGGGGCAGACAGATACGCAGTATTTT. Based on the CDR3 plus reference TRBV2 and TRBJ2-3, the full variable domain is EPEVTQTPSHQVTQMGQEVILRCVPISNHLYFYWYRQILGQKVEFLVSFYNNEISEKSEIFDDQFSVERPDGSNFTLKIRSTKLEDSAMYFCASTWTGLAGQTDTQYFGPGTRLTVL.

V is TRBV6-4 and J is TRBJ1-2; 9 positions agree with TRBD1. The CDR3 runs 14 residues. With 7 bases clipped from V and 5 bases from J, the junction kept 8 bases outside the gene matches. The germline V gene has CDR1 MRHNA and CDR2 SNTAGT. CDR3 nucleotide sequence: TGTGCCAGCAAAACGACAGGGGGGTCATATGGCTACACCTTC. Its protein product is CASKTTGGSYGYTF.

This chain's CDR3 is CASSLAPGSEQYF. The CDR3 nucleotides read TGCGCCAGCAGCTTGGCCCCGGGGAGCGAGCAGTACTTC. The V and J genes are TRBV5-1 and TRBJ2-7; tentative D call: TRBD2 (5 bases). There are 13 residues in the CDR3. CDR1 is SGHRS and CDR2 is YFSETQ in the germline V gene. Trimming took off 0 bases at V and 6 bases at J, with 10 bases between the two ends.

Regarding this clone: The sample carries other DNA sequences with the same CDR3. The chain is built from TRBV18 and TRBJ1-1; D may be TRBD1 (6 bases). Germline CDR1 is KGHSH and CDR2 is LQKENI. This CDR3 region has 15 residues. Deletions cut 0 bases from V and 9 bases from J, with 17 bases between. The CDR3 loop reads CASSPPSISGQQAFF. CDR3 DNA: TGTGCCAGCTCACCACCGTCAATTTCCGGACAGCAAGCTTTCTTT.

The genes are TRBV30 and TRBJ2-2; TRBD2 agrees at 10 bases. Germline V CDR1 and CDR2: GTSNPN, SVGIG (reference sequence). Germline trimming cut 4 bases from V and 0 bases from J; bases unmatched to any gene: 2. The CDR3 contains 15 residues. The CDR3 DNA is TGTGCCTGGACTAGCGGGAGCGCGAACACCGGGGAGCTGTTTTTT. This gives the protein CAWTSGSANTGELFF.

This clone was picked up one time. This chain links TRBV28 with TRBJ2-3, with D perhaps TRBD2 (5 bases). Trimming cost V 6 bases and J 5 bases, with 18 bases left between them. The V gene's germline CDR1 is MDHEN and CDR2 SYDVKM. The CDR3 is 15 amino acids. DNA for the CDR3: TGTGCCAGCAGGCCCCCCGGGAAGCCTGGAGATACGCAGTATTTT. Translated: CASRPPGKPGDTQYF.

The CDR3: CASSQDQGAGVAYNEQFF. The CDR3 coding sequence is TGTGCCAGCAGCCAAGATCAAGGAGCGGGAGTAGCCTACAATGAGCAGTTCTTC. The rearrangement links TRBV3-1 (or the pseudogene TRBV3-2) to TRBJ2-1, with 8 bases aligning to TRBD2. J gave up 2 bases and V 0 bases, and 9 bases lay outside the gene matches. CDR1 LGHDT and CDR2 YNNKEL come from the germline V gene (reference sequence). The CDR3 runs to 18 residues.

This chain uses TRBV6-9 with TRBJ1-6, with D possibly TRBD1 on 5 matching bases. V was shortened by 0 bases and J by 10 bases, with 13 bases between the two germline ends. From germline, CDR1 is MNHGY and CDR2 SVAAGI. The CDR3 totals 15 residues. CDR3: CASSYSRGLGSPLHF. CDR3 bases: TGTGCCAGCAGTTATTCTAGGGGACTGGGGTCACCCCTCCACTTT.

This clone was recorded a few times. V is TRBV24-1 and J is TRBJ2-7, with 8 bases aligning to TRBD1. The V and J ends lost 3 bases and 6 bases, in that order; junction bases with no gene match: 9. Germline assignment: CDR1 KGHDR and CDR2 SFDVKD. The CDR3 totals 15 residues. The CDR3 region is CATSDPRTGLGEQYF. CDR3 coding DNA: TGTGCCACCAGTGATCCCCGGACAGGGTTGGGCGAGCAGTACTTC.

The chain uses TRBV5-1 and TRBJ2-1; 9 nucleotides agree with TRBD2. Germline CDR1 is SGHRS and CDR2 is YFSETQ. The CDR3 is 15 amino acids. The V and J ends lost 2 bases and 3 bases, in that order; junction bases with no gene match: 3. The CDR3 is CASSLPSGDYNEQFF. In nucleotides, the CDR3 is TGCGCCAGCAGCTTACCTAGCGGGGACTACAATGAGCAGTTCTTC.

The chain couples TRBV2 to TRBJ2-1; weak D call: TRBD1 (6 bases). CDR1 and CDR2 (germline): SNHLY, FYNNEI. V dropped 8 bases and J dropped 7 bases, with 15 bases sitting between them. This CDR3 contains 13 residues. The chain's CDR3 is CASDRLVGNEQFF. For the CDR3, the DNA is TGTGCCAGCGACAGGTTGGTCGGGAATGAGCAGTTCTTC.

The chain carries TRBV28 and TRBJ2-7, with D possibly matching TRBD2 (5 bases). Per germline, CDR1 MDHEN and CDR2 SYDVKM. This CDR3 contains 13 residues. Trimming shortened V by 5 bases and J by 2 bases, and 10 bases separated the two germline ends. Here the CDR3 reads CASSLTRPYEQYF. CDR3 DNA sequence: TGTGCCAGCAGTCTTACTAGGCCCTACGAGCAGTACTTC.

The count of this clone is one. The CDR3 is CASSHNLGTGILEQFF. The DNA for the CDR3 is TGCGCCAGCAGCCACAACCTCGGGACAGGGATTCTTGAGCAGTTCTTC. The rearrangement links TRBV4-1 to TRBJ2-1; 9 bases match TRBD1. Germline V gene data show CDR1 as MGHRA and CDR2 as YSYEKL. The CDR3 runs 16 residues. Trimming cost V 3 bases and J 9 bases; bases outside gene matches: 12.

The J gene is TRBJ1-3, the V gene TRBV19; TRBD1 agrees at 10 bases. Per the germline V gene, CDR1 is LNHDA and CDR2 is SQIVND (reference sequence). The J segment lost 6 bases and the V segment lost 6 bases, leaving 11 bases of the junction unmatched. CDR3 length equals 16 residues. This CDR3 is CASRKSGTGEANTIYF. The CDR3 nucleotides read TGTGCCAGTAGGAAATCCGGGACAGGGGAGGCAAACACCATATATTTT.

This chain uses TRBV19 with TRBJ1-2; weak D call: TRBD1 (5 bases). The CDR3 runs 15 residues. Per the germline V gene, CDR1 is LNHDA and CDR2 is SQIVND (reference sequence). Deletions cut 2 bases from V and 2 bases from J, with 12 bases between. CDR3 amino acids: CASSIYRMGNYGYTF. CDR3 DNA sequence: TGTGCCAGTAGTATATACAGGATGGGGAACTATGGCTACACCTTC.

The CDR3 spells CASSLLNGGSNTGELFF. The CDR3 DNA reads TGTGCCAGCAGCTTACTTAACGGGGGGTCGAACACCGGGGAGCTGTTTTTT. V usage is TRBV7-9 and J usage is TRBJ2-2; 7 positions match TRBD2. This CDR3 contains 17 residues. V shed 2 bases, J shed 0 bases, and the junction held 6 bases outside the gene matches. Germline V gene lookup returns CDR1 SEHNR and CDR2 FQNEAQ (reference sequence).

This chain joins TRBV19 and TRBJ1-1, with D tentatively TRBD1 (5 bases). Germline values: CDR1 LNHDA, CDR2 SQIVND (reference sequence). CDR3 length: 14 amino acids. V lost 5 bases and J 6 bases, leaving 16 bases between the germline ends. The CDR3 DNA is TGTGCCAGTAGTCCCCAAAGGATGACAGCTGAAGCTTTCTTT. It encodes CASSPQRMTAEAFF.

This clone was recorded once. The rearrangement uses TRBV28 and TRBJ1-6; the D is unclear. V was cut by 5 bases and J by 4 bases, with 6 bases left in between. Per the germline V gene, CDR1 is MDHEN and CDR2 is SYDVKM. There are 13 residues in the CDR3. CDR3 protein: CASSNSYNSPLHF. The CDR3 nucleotides are TGTGCCAGCAGTAACTCATATAATTCACCCCTCCACTTT.

This clone was seen repeatedly, ten times or more. The chain employs TRBV3-1 (or the pseudogene TRBV3-2) and TRBJ1-2; D is unresolved. The CDR3 contains 13 residues. V was pared by 6 bases and J by 4 bases, with 12 bases between. Germline V CDR1 and CDR2: LGHDT, YNNKEL (reference sequence). The CDR3 sequence: CASSPRVLYGYTF. The CDR3 nucleotides read TGTGCCAGCAGTCCTCGGGTGCTCTATGGCTACACCTTC.

The chain uses TRBV7-9 and TRBJ2-1; D possibly corresponds to TRBD2 (5 bases). The germline V and J ends were trimmed by 6 bases and 9 bases, with 9 bases remaining between them. There are 11 residues in the CDR3. CDR1 and CDR2 from the germline V gene are SEHNR and FQNEAQ (reference sequence). CDR3 coding DNA: TGTGCCAGCAGACTAGGTATTGAGCAGTTCTTC. Its translation: CASRLGIEQFF.

The chain joins TRBV5-1 to TRBJ1-3, with a tentative D call TRBD1 (6 bases). Trimming stripped 2 bases from V and 4 bases from J, with 16 bases between. The CDR3 has 16 amino acids. Germline assignment: CDR1 SGHRS and CDR2 YFSETQ. CDR3 protein: CASSLLGGLSGNTIYF. In DNA form, the CDR3 reads TGCGCCAGCAGCTTACTTGGGGGCTTGTCAGGAAACACCATATATTTT. The entire variable domain, with the rest obtained from reference TRBV5-1 and TRBJ1-3, is as follows: KAGVTQTPRYLIKTRGQQVTLSCSPISGHRSVSWYQQTPGQGLQFLFEYFSETQRNKGNFPGRFSGRQFSNSRSEMNVSTLELGDSALYLCASSLLGGLSGNTIYFGEGSWLTVV.

The rearrangement links TRBV6-2 or TRBV6-3 to TRBJ1-5; D gene ambiguous. The CDR3 length is 13 residues. V lost 4 bases to trimming and J lost 3 bases, with 7 bases between them. Germline assignment: CDR1 MNHEY and CDR2 SVGEGT. The CDR3 protein is CASSWAANQPQHF. CDR3 DNA: TGTGCCAGCAGTTGGGCTGCCAATCAGCCCCAGCATTTT.

The chain joins TRBV19 to TRBJ1-6; no reliable D call. The CDR3 has 14 amino acids. The germline V and J ends were trimmed by 2 bases and 7 bases, with 9 bases remaining between them. The germline CDR1 and CDR2 sequences are LNHDA and SQIVND (reference sequence). CDR3 DNA sequence: TGTGCCAGTAGTATACTAACAGAGAATTCACCCCTCCACTTT. Translating gives CASSILTENSPLHF.

In its sample, this clone was seen once. CDR3 amino acids: CASSLTAGRNGYTF. The CDR3 bases are TGTGCCAGCAGCTTAACGGCAGGAAGAAATGGCTACACCTTC. This sequence joins TRBV11-2 and TRBJ1-2; unclear D gene. Germline V gene data show CDR1 as SGHAT and CDR2 as FQNNGV. The V gene lost 2 bases and the J gene lost 6 bases, with 13 bases spanning the gap. The CDR3 is made up of 14 amino acids.

CDR3 protein: CASSLAGGGNNEQFF. The DNA for the CDR3 is TGTGCCAGCAGCTTAGCGGGGGGGGGAAACAATGAGCAGTTCTTC. The gene calls are TRBV7-9 and TRBJ2-1; 7 bases are shared with TRBD2. Germline V gives CDR1 SEHNR, CDR2 FQNEAQ (reference sequence). The CDR3 runs 15 residues. Trimming cost V 0 bases and J 5 bases; bases outside gene matches: 4. The whole variable domain, remainder taken from reference TRBV7-9 and TRBJ2-1, is DTGVSQNPRHKITKRGQNVTFRCDPISEHNRLYWYRQTLGQGPEFLTYFQNEAQLEKSRLLSDRFSAERPKGSFSTLEIQRTEQGDSAMYLCASSLAGGGNNEQFFGPGTRLTVL.

Comments on this clone: At one end the junction does not follow the germline gene, possibly because of a read error. Other DNA sequences in this specimen translate into the identical CDR3. The rearrangement links TRBV29-1 to TRBJ2-7, with 7 bases aligning to TRBD2. The germline V gene has CDR1 SQVTM and CDR2 ANQGSEA. The CDR3 consists of 13 residues. CDR3 sequence: CSVEGRTSYEQYF. The CDR3 bases are TGCAGCGTAGAAGGACGGACTAGCTACGAGCAGTACTTC.

This chain links TRBV29-1 with TRBJ2-2, with D perhaps matching TRBD2 (6 bases). Trimming removed 5 bases from V and 0 bases from J, with 19 bases in between. Germline V lookup: CDR1 SQVTM, CDR2 ANQGSEA. The CDR3 length is 17 residues. The CDR3 sequence is CSVRLVGLGANTGELFF. Written as DNA, the CDR3 is TGCAGCGTTCGACTAGTAGGGCTAGGGGCGAACACCGGGGAGCTGTTTTTT.

This chain connects TRBV27 to TRBJ2-7, with TRBD2 as a possible D gene (6 bases). This CDR3 contains 13 residues. Trimming took 4 bases from V and 7 from J, leaving 14 bases between them. Looked up from germline, CDR1 is MNHEY and CDR2 is SMNVEV (reference sequence). The CDR3 DNA is TGTGCCAGCAGTTCGGGACTGACCCGGGAGCAGTACTTC. Its translation: CASSSGLTREQYF.